Listed below are T cell receptor beta chains from one sample, sequenced in a study of CD8+ T cells in alopecia areata. Measured with immunoSEQ multiplex PCR; TCRdb has only the in-frame clones, and not every one. Of 270,000 or so clones listed, 55% to 70% are singletons. Sequenced here: CD4+ T cells sorted from blood, sampled at week 24, from a patient treated with tofacitinib. These receptors all stem from a human donor with alopecia areata. Both conserved end residues are part of each CDR3. The D gene is left open where the match is weak.

TRBJ1-5 TRBD1 TRBV4-1 15 CASSLRDRDNQPQHF
TRBJ2-2 TRBD2 TRBV5-4 16 CASSLATSGGVGELFF
TRBJ2-3 - TRBV7-9 12 CASSPLADTQYF
TRBJ2-2 TRBD1 TRBV28 16 CASSRNRDSNTGELFF
TRBJ2-1 - TRBV9 15 CASSPTPSSYNEQFF
TRBJ1-1 - TRBV29-1 13 CSVAGAMNTEAFF
TRBJ2-3 TRBD1 TRBV7-9 16 CASSRRQGGGTDTQYF
TRBJ1-1 TRBD1 TRBV30 12 CAWNWQGAQAFF
TRBJ2-5 - TRBV29-1 13 CSGGTAGGETQYF
TRBJ1-2 - TRBV4-1 16 CASSQDVSGMDYGYTF
TRBJ2-2 - TRBV4-1 13 CASSRGEGGELFF
TRBJ2-2 - TRBV10-3 16 CAISERGATNTGELFF
TRBJ2-4 - TRBV4-1 13 CASSQDRQDIQYF
TRBJ1-6 - TRBV30 11 CAWQANSPLHF
TRBJ1-4 - TRBV30 14 CAWGERGINEKLFF
TRBJ1-6 - TRBV4-3 13 CASSQESRSPLHF
TRBJ1-6 TRBD1 TRBV2 15 CASRPGGFYNSPLHF
TRBJ2-5 - TRBV7-2 19 CASSFHTPDGARSTETQYF
TRBJ2-5 TRBD2 TRBV7-2 15 CASSLASGGAETQYF
TRBJ2-3 - TRBV30 18 CAWSSLRGEGVVADTQYF
TRBJ1-5 TRBD1 TRBV30 13 CAFSGTGNQPQHF
TRBJ1-2 - TRBV30 12 CAWSRGRDGYTF
TRBJ2-7 - TRBV29-1 12 CSYSVGDHEQYF
TRBJ2-1 - TRBV30 14 CAWNPGRLGNEQFF